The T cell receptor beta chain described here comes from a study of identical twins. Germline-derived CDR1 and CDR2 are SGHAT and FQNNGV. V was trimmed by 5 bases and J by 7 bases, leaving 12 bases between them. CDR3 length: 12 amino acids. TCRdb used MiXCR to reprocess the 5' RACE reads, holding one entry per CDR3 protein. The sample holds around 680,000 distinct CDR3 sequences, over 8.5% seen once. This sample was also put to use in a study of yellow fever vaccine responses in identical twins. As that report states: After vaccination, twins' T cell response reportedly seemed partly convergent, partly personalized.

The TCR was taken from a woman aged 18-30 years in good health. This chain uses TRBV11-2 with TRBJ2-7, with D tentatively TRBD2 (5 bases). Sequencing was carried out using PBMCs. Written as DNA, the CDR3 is TGTGCCAGCAGCACAAACACGGGGGAGCAGTACTTC. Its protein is CASSTNTGEQYF.